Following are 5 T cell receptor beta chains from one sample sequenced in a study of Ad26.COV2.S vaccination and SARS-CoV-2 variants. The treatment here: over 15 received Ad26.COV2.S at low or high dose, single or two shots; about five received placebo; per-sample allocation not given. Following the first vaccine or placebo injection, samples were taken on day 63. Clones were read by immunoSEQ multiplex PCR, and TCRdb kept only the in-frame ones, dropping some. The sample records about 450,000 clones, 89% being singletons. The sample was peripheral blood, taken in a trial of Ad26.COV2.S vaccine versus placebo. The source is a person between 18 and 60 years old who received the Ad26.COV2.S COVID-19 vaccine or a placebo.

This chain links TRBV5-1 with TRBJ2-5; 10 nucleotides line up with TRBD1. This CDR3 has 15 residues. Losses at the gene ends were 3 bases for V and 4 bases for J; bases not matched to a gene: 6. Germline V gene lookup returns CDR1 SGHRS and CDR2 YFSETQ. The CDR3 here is CASSSGTGVGETQYF. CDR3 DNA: TGCGCCAGCAGCTCCGGGACAGGGGTTGGAGAGACCCAGTACTTC.

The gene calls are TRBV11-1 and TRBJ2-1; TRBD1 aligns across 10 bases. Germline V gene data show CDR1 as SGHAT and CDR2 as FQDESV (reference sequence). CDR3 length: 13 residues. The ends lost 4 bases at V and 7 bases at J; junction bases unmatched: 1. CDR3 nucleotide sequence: TGTGCCAGCAGCTCGGGACAGGGGAATGAGCAGTTCTTC. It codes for CASSSGQGNEQFF.

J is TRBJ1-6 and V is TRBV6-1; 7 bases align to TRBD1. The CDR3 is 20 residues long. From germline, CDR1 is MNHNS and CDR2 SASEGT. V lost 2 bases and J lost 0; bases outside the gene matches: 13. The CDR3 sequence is CASSEMAGGLGSSYNSPLHF. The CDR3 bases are TGTGCCAGCAGTGAAATGGCAGGGGGTTTGGGAAGCTCCTATAATTCACCCCTCCACTTT.

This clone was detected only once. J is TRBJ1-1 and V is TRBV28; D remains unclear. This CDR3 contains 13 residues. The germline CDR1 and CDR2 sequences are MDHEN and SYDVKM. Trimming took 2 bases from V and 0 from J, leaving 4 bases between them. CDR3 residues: CASSLTVNTEAFF. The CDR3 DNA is TGTGCCAGCAGTTTAACAGTGAACACTGAAGCTTTCTTT.

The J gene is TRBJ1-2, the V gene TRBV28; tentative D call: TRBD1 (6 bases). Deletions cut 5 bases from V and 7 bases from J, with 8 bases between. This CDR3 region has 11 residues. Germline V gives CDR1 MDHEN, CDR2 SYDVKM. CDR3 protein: CASSNRVGYTF. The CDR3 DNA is TGTGCCAGCAGTAACAGGGTTGGCTACACCTTC.